This TCR beta chain was profiled in a study of blood T cell repertoires in COVID-19 (dated by TCRdb to 2018 to 2020). Some background on the complete study: Samples from collaborators originated in the United States, Italy and Spain and spanned both the acute and convalescent phases of COVID-19. The prospective study material was composed of cDNA or gDNA derived from T cells, B-cell-depleted T cells, or PBMCs. Subjects who had been exposed to COVID-19, were actively infected with it, or had recovered from it provided the deeply sampled blood TCRbeta repertoires that made up the dataset. The repertoires were made available in a free public database intended to serve as a resource for research on the immune response to SARS-CoV-2. Samples came from the ongoing ImmuneRACE study (first 160 participants) plus 1,254 subjects from 6 global collaborators. Nearly every sample came with metadata listing a de-identified subject ID, COVID-19 status, age in years and sex. HLA class I and class II types, where available, came from metadata supplied by the sample provider rather than from assay-based typing.

TCRbeta CDR3 regions were amplified from genomic DNA using the immunoSEQ Assay, a bias-controlled multiplex PCR. The authors' pipeline ran thus. Nucleated cell counts per sample were estimated from amplification of reference gene primers within the assay. To quantify the absolute abundance of each unique TCRbeta CDR3 rearrangement, sequence reads were collapsed and filtered. For each sample, productive Simpson clonality was calculated by taking the square root of Simpson's diversity index across productive rearrangements. TCRdb re-hosts the immuneACCESS table, in-frame sequences only. Its copies lack some clones; in the studies checked, an unresolved V gene accounts for under half of them, and the cause for the rest is not known. D and trimming come from the DNA, and the V and J calls and clone size come from that table. A total of around 450,000 clones appear in this sample, 75% to 90% of them only once. About 4.3% of the sample is held by the ten biggest clonotypes.

Points the paper makes about the study in general: The quantity of clinical and demographic metadata differed by source and by participant and was supplied without curation.

The collaborating institutions used their own protocols to collect whole blood in K2EDTA tubes. Collaborator samples were shipped for TCRbeta analysis as frozen whole blood, isolated PBMCs, or DNA extracted from either sample type. The germline V gene (reference sequence) provides CDR1 LNHNV and CDR2 YYDKDF. Spanning cysteine to phenylalanine, the CDR3 consists of 13 amino acids. CDR3 DNA is the only sequence kept; it has 39 bases, read in frame from the first base. Between the V and J ends, shortened by 4 bases and 6 bases respectively, the junction contains 11 bases. For this clone: The target of this receptor is not known. Base qualities are not recorded, but no much larger clone differs from it by a single base.

This TCR came from a woman in her twenties or thirties with acute or convalescent COVID-19. The material sequenced was peripheral blood. In this chain, TRBV15 is recombined with TRBJ2-3; possibly the D gene is TRBD2, per 5 matching bases. In nucleotide form, the sequence is TGTGCCACCAGCAATGGACTCGTGGATACGCAGTATTTT. Translated, it gives CATSNGLVDTQYF.